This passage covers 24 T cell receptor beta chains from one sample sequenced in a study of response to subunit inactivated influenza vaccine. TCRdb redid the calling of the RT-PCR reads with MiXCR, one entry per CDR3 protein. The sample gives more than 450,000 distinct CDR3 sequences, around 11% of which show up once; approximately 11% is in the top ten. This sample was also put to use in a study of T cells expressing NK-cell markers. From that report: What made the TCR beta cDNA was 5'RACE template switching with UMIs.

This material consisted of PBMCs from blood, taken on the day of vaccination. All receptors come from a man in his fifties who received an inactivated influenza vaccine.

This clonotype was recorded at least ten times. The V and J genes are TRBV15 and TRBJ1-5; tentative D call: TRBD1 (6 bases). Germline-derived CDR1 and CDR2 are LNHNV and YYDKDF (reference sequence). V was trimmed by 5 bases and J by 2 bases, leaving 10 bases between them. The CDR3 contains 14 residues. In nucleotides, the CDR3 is TGTGCCACCAGCGGCAGGGGCGGCAATCAGCCCCAGCATTTT. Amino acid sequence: CATSGRGGNQPQHF.

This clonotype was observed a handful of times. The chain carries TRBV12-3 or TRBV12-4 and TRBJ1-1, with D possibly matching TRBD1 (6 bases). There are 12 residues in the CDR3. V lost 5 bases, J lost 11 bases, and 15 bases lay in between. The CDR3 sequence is CASSNPTGGAFF. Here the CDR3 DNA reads TGTGCCAGCAGTAACCCGACAGGCGGGGCTTTCTTT.

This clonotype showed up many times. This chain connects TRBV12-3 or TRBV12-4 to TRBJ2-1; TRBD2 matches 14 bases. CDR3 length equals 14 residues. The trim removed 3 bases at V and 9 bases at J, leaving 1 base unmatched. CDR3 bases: TGTGCCAGCAGTTTCGGACTAGCGGGAGGTGAGCAGTTCTTC. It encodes CASSFGLAGGEQFF.

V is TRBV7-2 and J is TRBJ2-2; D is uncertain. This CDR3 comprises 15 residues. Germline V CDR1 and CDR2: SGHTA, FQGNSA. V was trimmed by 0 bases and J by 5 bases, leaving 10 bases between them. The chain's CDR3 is CASSLARSRTGELFF. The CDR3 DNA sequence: TGTGCCAGCAGCTTAGCGCGTAGCAGAACCGGGGAGCTGTTTTTT.

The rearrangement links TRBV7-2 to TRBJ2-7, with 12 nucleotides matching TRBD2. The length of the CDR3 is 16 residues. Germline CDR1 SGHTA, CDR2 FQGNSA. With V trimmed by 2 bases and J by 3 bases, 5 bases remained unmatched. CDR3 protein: CASSLLAGGLFYEQYF. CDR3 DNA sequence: TGTGCCAGCAGCTTACTAGCGGGGGGGCTTTTCTACGAGCAGTACTTC. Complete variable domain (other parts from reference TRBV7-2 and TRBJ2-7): GAGVSQSPSNKVTEKGKDVELRCDPISGHTALYWYRQSLGQGLEFLIYFQGNSAPDKSGLPSDRFSAERTGGSVSTLTIQRTQQEDSAVYLCASSLLAGGLFYEQYFGPGTRLTVT.

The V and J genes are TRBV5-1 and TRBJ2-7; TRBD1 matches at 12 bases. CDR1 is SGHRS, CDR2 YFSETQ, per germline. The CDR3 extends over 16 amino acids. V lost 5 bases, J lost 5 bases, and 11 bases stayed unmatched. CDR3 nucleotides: TGCGCCAGCAGTCGTCGACCGGGACAGGGGGCCAACGAGCAGTACTTC. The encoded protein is CASSRRPGQGANEQYF.

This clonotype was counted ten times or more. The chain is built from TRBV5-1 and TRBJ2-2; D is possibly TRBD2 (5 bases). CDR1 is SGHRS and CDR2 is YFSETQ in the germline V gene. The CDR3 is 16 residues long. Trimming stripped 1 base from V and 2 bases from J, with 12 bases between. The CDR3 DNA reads TGCGCCAGCAGCTTGCGGCTAGCTACCAACACCGGGGAGCTGTTTTTT. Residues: CASSLRLATNTGELFF.

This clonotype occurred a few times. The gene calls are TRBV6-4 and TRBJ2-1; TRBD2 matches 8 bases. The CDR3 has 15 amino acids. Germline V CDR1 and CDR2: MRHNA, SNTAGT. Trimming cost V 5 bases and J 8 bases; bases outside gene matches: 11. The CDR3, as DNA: TGTGCCAGCAGTCCCAGCGGGGGCCCTTGGGATGAGCAGTTCTTC. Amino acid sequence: CASSPSGGPWDEQFF.

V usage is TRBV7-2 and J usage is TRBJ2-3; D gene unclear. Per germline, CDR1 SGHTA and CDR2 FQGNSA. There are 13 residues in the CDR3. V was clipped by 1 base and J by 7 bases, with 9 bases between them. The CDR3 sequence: CASSLGSPNTQYF. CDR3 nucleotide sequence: TGTGCCAGCAGCTTAGGGTCACCAAATACGCAGTATTTT.

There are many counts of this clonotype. The CDR3 here is CASSSAGQRIQETQYF. The CDR3 DNA sequence: TGTGCCAGCAGCTCCGCCGGACAGCGAATCCAAGAGACCCAGTACTTC. The chain employs TRBV5-6 and TRBJ2-5; D possibly corresponds to TRBD1 (6 bases). Between the trimmed V and J ends, which lost 3 bases and 1 base, there was a span of 16 bases. This CDR3 comprises 16 residues. Germline V gene data show CDR1 as SGHDT and CDR2 as YYEEEE.

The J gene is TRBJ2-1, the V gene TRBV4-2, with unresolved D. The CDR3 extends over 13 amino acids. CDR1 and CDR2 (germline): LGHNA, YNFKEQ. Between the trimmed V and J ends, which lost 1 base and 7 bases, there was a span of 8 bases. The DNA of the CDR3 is TGTGCCAGCAGCCAAGGGGGTCGTAATGAGCAGTTCTTC. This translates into CASSQGGRNEQFF.

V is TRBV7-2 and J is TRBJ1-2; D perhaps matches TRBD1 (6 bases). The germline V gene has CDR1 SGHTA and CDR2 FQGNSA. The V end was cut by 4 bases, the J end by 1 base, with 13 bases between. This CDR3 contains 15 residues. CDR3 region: CASSYRDTFNYGYTF. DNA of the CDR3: TGTGCCAGCAGCTATCGGGACACCTTTAACTATGGCTACACCTTC.

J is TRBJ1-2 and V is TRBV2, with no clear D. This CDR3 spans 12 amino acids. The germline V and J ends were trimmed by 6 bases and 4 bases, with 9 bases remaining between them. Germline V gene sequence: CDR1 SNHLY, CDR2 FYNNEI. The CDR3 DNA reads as TGTGCCAGCAGCGACTTCAGCTATGGCTACACCTTC. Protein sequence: CASSDFSYGYTF.

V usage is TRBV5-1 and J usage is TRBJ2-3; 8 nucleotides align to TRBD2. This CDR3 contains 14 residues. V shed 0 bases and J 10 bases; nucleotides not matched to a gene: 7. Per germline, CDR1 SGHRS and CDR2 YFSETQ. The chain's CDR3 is CASSLEASGSPQYF. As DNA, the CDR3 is TGCGCCAGCAGCTTGGAGGCTAGCGGGTCTCCGCAGTATTTT.

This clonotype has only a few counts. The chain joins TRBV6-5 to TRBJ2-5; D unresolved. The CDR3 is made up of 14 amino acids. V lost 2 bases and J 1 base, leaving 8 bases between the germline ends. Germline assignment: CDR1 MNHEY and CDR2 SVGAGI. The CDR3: CASSYARFQETQYF. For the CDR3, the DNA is TGTGCCAGCAGTTACGCACGGTTCCAAGAGACCCAGTACTTC.

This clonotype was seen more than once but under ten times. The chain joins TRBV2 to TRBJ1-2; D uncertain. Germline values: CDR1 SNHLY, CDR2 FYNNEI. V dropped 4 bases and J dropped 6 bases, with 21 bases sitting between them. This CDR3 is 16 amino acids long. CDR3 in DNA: TGTGCCAGCAGTGTAGTAATTTTCGGAGGGCGAGATGGCTACACCTTC. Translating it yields CASSVVIFGGRDGYTF.

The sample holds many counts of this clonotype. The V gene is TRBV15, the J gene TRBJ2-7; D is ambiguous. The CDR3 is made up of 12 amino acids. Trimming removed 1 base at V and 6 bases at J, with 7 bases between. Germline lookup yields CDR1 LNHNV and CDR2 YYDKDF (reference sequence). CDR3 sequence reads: CATSRVDREQYF. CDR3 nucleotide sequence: TGTGCCACCAGCAGAGTTGATCGCGAGCAGTACTTC. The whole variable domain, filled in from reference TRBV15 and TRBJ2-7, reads DAMVIQNPRYQVTQFGKPVTLSCSQTLNHNVMYWYQQKSSQAPKLLFHYYDKDFNNEADTPDNFQSRRPNTSFCFLDIRSPGLGDTAMYLCATSRVDREQYFGPGTRLTVT.

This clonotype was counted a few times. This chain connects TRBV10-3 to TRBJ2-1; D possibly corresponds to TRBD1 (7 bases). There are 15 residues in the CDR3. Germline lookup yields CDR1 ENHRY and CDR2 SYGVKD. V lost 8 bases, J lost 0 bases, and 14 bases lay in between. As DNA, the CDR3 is TGTGCCATCCAGCAGGGGGGCAGCTCCTACAATGAGCAGTTCTTC. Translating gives CAIQQGGSSYNEQFF.

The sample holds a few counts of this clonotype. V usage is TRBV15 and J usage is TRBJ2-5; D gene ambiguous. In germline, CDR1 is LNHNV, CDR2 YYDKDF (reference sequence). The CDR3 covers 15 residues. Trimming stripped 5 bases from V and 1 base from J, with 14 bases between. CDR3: CATSLGPNGQETQYF. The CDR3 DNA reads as TGTGCCACCAGCCTAGGACCCAATGGCCAAGAGACCCAGTACTTC.

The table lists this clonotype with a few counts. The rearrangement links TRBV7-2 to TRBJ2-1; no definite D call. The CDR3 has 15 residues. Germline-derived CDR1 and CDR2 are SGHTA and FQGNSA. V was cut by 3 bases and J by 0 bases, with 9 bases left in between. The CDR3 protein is CASSLLSSSYNEQFF. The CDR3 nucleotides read TGTGCCAGCAGCTTGCTTAGTAGCTCCTACAATGAGCAGTTCTTC.

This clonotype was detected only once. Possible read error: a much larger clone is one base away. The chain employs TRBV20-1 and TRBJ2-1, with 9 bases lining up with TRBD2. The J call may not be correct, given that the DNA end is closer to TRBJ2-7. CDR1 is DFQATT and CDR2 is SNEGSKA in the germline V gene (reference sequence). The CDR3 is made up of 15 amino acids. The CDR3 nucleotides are TGCAGTGCTAGAGATAGCCTAGCGGGATACAATGAGCAGTACTTC. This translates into CSARDSLAGYNEQYF.

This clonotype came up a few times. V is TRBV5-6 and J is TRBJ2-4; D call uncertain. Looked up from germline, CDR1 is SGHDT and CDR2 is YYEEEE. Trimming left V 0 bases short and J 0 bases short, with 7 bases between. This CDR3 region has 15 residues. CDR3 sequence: CASSLVGIAKNIQYF. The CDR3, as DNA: TGTGCCAGCAGCTTGGTGGGTATAGCCAAAAACATTCAGTACTTC.

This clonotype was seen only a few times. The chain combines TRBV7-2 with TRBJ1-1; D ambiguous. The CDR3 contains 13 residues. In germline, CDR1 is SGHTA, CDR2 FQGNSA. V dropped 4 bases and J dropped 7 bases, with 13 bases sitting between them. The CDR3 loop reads CASSSAVTVEAFF. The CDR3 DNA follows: TGTGCCAGCAGCTCCGCCGTCACGGTTGAAGCTTTCTTT.

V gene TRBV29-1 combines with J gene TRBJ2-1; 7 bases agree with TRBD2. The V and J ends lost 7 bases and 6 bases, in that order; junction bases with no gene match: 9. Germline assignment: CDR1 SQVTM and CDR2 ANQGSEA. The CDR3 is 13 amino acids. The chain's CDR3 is CSALRLATNEQFF. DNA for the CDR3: TGCAGCGCCCTGAGACTAGCCACCAATGAGCAGTTCTTC.